This TCR beta chain comes out of a study of T cell changes during pregnancy in multiple sclerosis. V lost 0 bases, J lost 2 bases, and 5 bases stayed unmatched. Looked up from germline, CDR1 is SGHRS and CDR2 is YFSETQ. The CDR3 contains 15 residues. Measured with immunoSEQ multiplex PCR; TCRdb has only the in-frame clones, and not every one. The sample gives 30,000 to 40,000 clones, approximately 91% of which show up once; about 0.43% is in the top ten. The chain couples TRBV5-1 to TRBJ2-7, with 7 bases aligning to TRBD1. The sequence was collected from a female donor in good health, enrolled as a control in a pregnancy study. The starting material was CD4+ T cells from peripheral blood mononuclear cells, obtained in the third trimester of pregnancy. In nucleotides, the CDR3 is TGCGCCAGCAGCTTGGGAATGACAGGGCCCTACGAGCAGTACTTC. This translates into CASSLGMTGPYEQYF.